The rows below give T cell receptor beta chains drawn from one sample of a study of blood T cells in healthy people across ages. Each CDR3 protein gets one entry after TCRdb re-called the 5' RACE reads with MiXCR. The sample includes about 800,000 distinct CDR3 sequences, 46% seen only once; the top ten take roughly 18%. The sequenced material came from blood. The origin of the receptors is a man of 80 years or more in good health. CDR3s include the opening cysteine and the closing phenylalanine or tryptophan. Each record gives: CDR3 protein, CDR3 DNA, V gene, J gene, clone size, D gene, CDR3 length. The D gene is left open where the match is weak. Size values are once, few and many counts, or a class for expanded clones, and some rows have none.

CDR3 protein: CASSVGEGRNTEAFF
CDR3 DNA: TGTGCCAGCAGCGTAGGTGAAGGGAGGAACACTGAAGCTTTCTTT
V gene: TRBV9
J gene: TRBJ1-1
clone size: few
D gene: .
CDR3 length: 15

CDR3 protein: CASSPDGPNYGYTF
CDR3 DNA: TGTGCCAGCAGCCCGGACGGCCCTAACTATGGCTACACCTTC
V gene: TRBV7-2
J gene: TRBJ1-2
clone size: .
D gene: .
CDR3 length: 14

CDR3 protein: CASSSRGGELGGYTF
CDR3 DNA: TGTGCCAGCAGTTCTCGTGGGGGCGAACTGGGCGGCTACACCTTC
V gene: TRBV12-3/TRBV12-4
J gene: TRBJ1-2
clone size: few
D gene: .
CDR3 length: 15

CDR3 protein: CAIRNQGSTDTQYF
CDR3 DNA: TGTGCCATCAGAAACCAGGGTTCCACAGATACGCAGTATTTT
V gene: TRBV10-3
J gene: TRBJ2-3
clone size: .
D gene: .
CDR3 length: 14

CDR3 protein: CASSHGGERYNEQFF
CDR3 DNA: TGTGCCAGCAGCCACGGCGGGGAGCGCTACAATGAGCAGTTCTTC
V gene: TRBV7-6
J gene: TRBJ2-1
clone size: few
D gene: .
CDR3 length: 15

CDR3 protein: CASSPQGADDEQYF
CDR3 DNA: TGTGCCAGCAGCCCACAGGGGGCTGACGACGAGCAGTACTTC
V gene: TRBV6-5
J gene: TRBJ2-7
clone size: .
D gene: TRBD1
CDR3 length: 14

CDR3 protein: CSALTHTEAFF
CDR3 DNA: TGCAGTGCCCTGACGCACACTGAAGCTTTCTTT
V gene: TRBV20-1
J gene: TRBJ1-1
clone size: once
D gene: .
CDR3 length: 11

CDR3 protein: CASSPGDEPDTQYF
CDR3 DNA: TGTGCCAGCAGCCCCGGTGATGAGCCAGATACGCAGTATTTT
V gene: TRBV3-1
J gene: TRBJ2-3
clone size: .
D gene: .
CDR3 length: 14

CDR3 protein: CSARDGGTGNYEQYF
CDR3 DNA: TGCAGTGCTAGAGATGGGGGGACAGGGAACTACGAGCAGTACTTC
V gene: TRBV20-1
J gene: TRBJ2-7
clone size: .
D gene: TRBD1
CDR3 length: 15

CDR3 protein: CAISESASGLSYEQYF
CDR3 DNA: TGTGCCATCAGTGAGTCGGCCAGCGGCCTGTCCTACGAGCAGTACTTC
V gene: TRBV10-3
J gene: TRBJ2-7
clone size: .
D gene: .
CDR3 length: 16

CDR3 protein: CASTSGGKAFF
CDR3 DNA: TGTGCCAGCACCTCGGGGGGTAAAGCTTTCTTT
V gene: TRBV6-5
J gene: TRBJ1-1
clone size: .
D gene: .
CDR3 length: 11

CDR3 protein: CASSSAGVVNEQFF
CDR3 DNA: TGCGCCAGCAGCTCTGCGGGAGTCGTGAATGAGCAGTTCTTC
V gene: TRBV5-1
J gene: TRBJ2-1
clone size: .
D gene: TRBD2
CDR3 length: 14

CDR3 protein: CASSWTGRTGERFF
CDR3 DNA: TGTGCCAGCAGCTGGACCGGGAGAACGGGTGAGCGGTTCTTC
V gene: TRBV7-3
J gene: TRBJ2-1
clone size: .
D gene: .
CDR3 length: 14

CDR3 protein: CASSITSGPSSYEQYF
CDR3 DNA: TGCGCCAGCAGCATTACTAGCGGACCCAGCTCCTACGAGCAGTACTTC
V gene: TRBV5-1
J gene: TRBJ2-7
clone size: .
D gene: TRBD2
CDR3 length: 16

CDR3 protein: CASSRPSYEQYF
CDR3 DNA: TGTGCCAGCAGCCGACCCTCCTACGAGCAGTACTTC
V gene: TRBV11-2
J gene: TRBJ2-7
clone size: .
D gene: .
CDR3 length: 12

CDR3 protein: CASSQDLAAGATDTQYF
CDR3 DNA: TGCGCCAGCAGCCAAGATTTAGCTGCAGGAGCCACAGATACGCAGTATTTT
V gene: TRBV4-3
J gene: TRBJ2-3
clone size: once
D gene: .
CDR3 length: 17

CDR3 protein: CASSLVARESEQFF
CDR3 DNA: TGTGCCAGCAGCTTGGTAGCGCGGGAGAGTGAGCAGTTCTTC
V gene: TRBV5-4
J gene: TRBJ2-1
clone size: .
D gene: TRBD2
CDR3 length: 14

CDR3 protein: CASRPEGTDTQYF
CDR3 DNA: TGCGCCAGCAGGCCCGAGGGGACAGATACGCAGTATTTT
V gene: TRBV5-1
J gene: TRBJ2-3
clone size: .
D gene: .
CDR3 length: 13

CDR3 protein: CSAASREGPTDTQYF
CDR3 DNA: TGCAGTGCTGCGTCGCGGGAGGGCCCCACAGATACGCAGTATTTT
V gene: TRBV20-1
J gene: TRBJ2-3
clone size: .
D gene: TRBD2
CDR3 length: 15

CDR3 protein: CASRDTGDGKQPQHF
CDR3 DNA: TGTGCCAGCAGGGACACAGGAGATGGAAAACAGCCCCAGCATTTT
V gene: TRBV12-3/TRBV12-4
J gene: TRBJ1-5
clone size: few
D gene: .
CDR3 length: 15

CDR3 protein: CAISVGLAVANEQFF
CDR3 DNA: TGTGCCATCAGTGTTGGGCTAGCGGTAGCCAATGAGCAGTTCTTT
V gene: TRBV10-3
J gene: TRBJ2-1
clone size: once
D gene: TRBD2
CDR3 length: 15

CDR3 protein: CSARGPNANIQYF
CDR3 DNA: TGCAGTGCTAGGGGTCCTAACGCGAACATTCAGTACTTC
V gene: TRBV20-1
J gene: TRBJ2-4
clone size: .
D gene: .
CDR3 length: 13

CDR3 protein: CASSLTRTGGNVLTF
CDR3 DNA: TGTGCCAGCAGCTTAACAAGGACGGGTGGTAACGTCCTGACTTTC
V gene: TRBV7-3
J gene: TRBJ2-6
clone size: .
D gene: .
CDR3 length: 15

CDR3 protein: CASSLGLADYEQYF
CDR3 DNA: TGTGCCAGCAGCCTAGGACTAGCAGATTACGAGCAGTACTTC
V gene: TRBV9
J gene: TRBJ2-7
clone size: many
D gene: TRBD2
CDR3 length: 14

CDR3 protein: CASSIQEASIETQYF
CDR3 DNA: TGCGCCAGCAGCATTCAGGAAGCCTCGATCGAGACCCAGTACTTC
V gene: TRBV5-1
J gene: TRBJ2-5
clone size: .
D gene: .
CDR3 length: 15

CDR3 protein: CASSYGSSSTDTQYF
CDR3 DNA: TGTGCCAGCAGCTACGGATCTTCTAGCACAGATACGCAGTATTTT
V gene: TRBV5-4
J gene: TRBJ2-3
clone size: .
D gene: .
CDR3 length: 15

CDR3 protein: CASSYATGRIQPQHF
CDR3 DNA: TGTGCCAGCAGCTACGCGACAGGGCGAATTCAGCCCCAGCATTTT
V gene: TRBV21-1
J gene: TRBJ1-5
clone size: few
D gene: .
CDR3 length: 15

CDR3 protein: CASSPSGSRADEQFF
CDR3 DNA: TGCGCCAGCAGCCCAAGCGGGAGTCGGGCGGATGAGCAGTTCTTC
V gene: TRBV5-1
J gene: TRBJ2-1
clone size: .
D gene: TRBD2
CDR3 length: 15

CDR3 protein: CASSLFRAINGYTF
CDR3 DNA: TGTGCCAGCAGTTTGTTCAGGGCGATCAATGGCTACACCTTC
V gene: TRBV12-3/TRBV12-4
J gene: TRBJ1-2
clone size: .
D gene: .
CDR3 length: 14

CDR3 protein: CASSWAGGRNTEAFF
CDR3 DNA: TGTGCCAGCAGTTGGGCAGGGGGAAGGAACACTGAAGCTTTCTTT
V gene: TRBV12-3/TRBV12-4
J gene: TRBJ1-1
clone size: .
D gene: TRBD1
CDR3 length: 15

CDR3 protein: CASSVATGGFGFYQETQYF
CDR3 DNA: TGTGCCAGCAGCGTAGCCACAGGGGGATTCGGTTTTTACCAAGAGACCCAGTACTTC
V gene: TRBV9
J gene: TRBJ2-5
clone size: few
D gene: TRBD1
CDR3 length: 19

CDR3 protein: CSARALAGALTEQYF
CDR3 DNA: TGCAGTGCTAGAGCCTTAGCGGGAGCTCTGACCGAGCAGTACTTC
V gene: TRBV20-1
J gene: TRBJ2-7
clone size: many
D gene: TRBD2
CDR3 length: 15

CDR3 protein: CASSLSMAGAYNEQYF
CDR3 DNA: TGTGCCAGCAGTTTATCGATGGCGGGAGCCTACAATGAGCAGTACTTC
V gene: TRBV27
J gene: TRBJ2-7
clone size: few
D gene: TRBD2
CDR3 length: 16

CDR3 protein: CASSAMTGGDTEAFF
CDR3 DNA: TGTGCCAGCAGCGCCATGACAGGGGGGGACACTGAAGCTTTCTTT
V gene: TRBV7-9
J gene: TRBJ1-1
clone size: .
D gene: TRBD1
CDR3 length: 15

CDR3 protein: CSAWGLAGSTQYF
CDR3 DNA: TGCAGTGCGTGGGGACTAGCGGGATCGACGCAGTATTTT
V gene: TRBV20-1
J gene: TRBJ2-3
clone size: few
D gene: TRBD2
CDR3 length: 13

CDR3 protein: CATSRQGTYSTDTQYF
CDR3 DNA: TGTGCCACCAGCAGACAGGGGACGTACTCCACAGATACGCAGTATTTT
V gene: TRBV15
J gene: TRBJ2-3
clone size: few
D gene: .
CDR3 length: 16

CDR3 protein: CASSVQGSYNEQYF
CDR3 DNA: TGTGCCAGCAGTGTACAGGGCTCCTACAATGAGCAGTACTTC
V gene: TRBV28
J gene: TRBJ2-7
clone size: .
D gene: .
CDR3 length: 14

CDR3 protein: CASSRDGSDYGYTF
CDR3 DNA: TGCGCCAGCAGCCGGGATGGATCTGACTATGGCTACACCTTC
V gene: TRBV5-1
J gene: TRBJ1-2
clone size: few
D gene: .
CDR3 length: 14

CDR3 protein: CASGWTGALGTEAFF
CDR3 DNA: TGTGCCAGCGGGTGGACCGGGGCGCTGGGCACTGAAGCTTTCTTT
V gene: TRBV28
J gene: TRBJ1-1
clone size: .
D gene: .
CDR3 length: 15

CDR3 protein: CASSSRDKPYEQYF
CDR3 DNA: TGTGCCAGCAGTTCACGGGACAAACCCTACGAGCAGTACTTC
V gene: TRBV3-1
J gene: TRBJ2-7
clone size: few
D gene: .
CDR3 length: 14